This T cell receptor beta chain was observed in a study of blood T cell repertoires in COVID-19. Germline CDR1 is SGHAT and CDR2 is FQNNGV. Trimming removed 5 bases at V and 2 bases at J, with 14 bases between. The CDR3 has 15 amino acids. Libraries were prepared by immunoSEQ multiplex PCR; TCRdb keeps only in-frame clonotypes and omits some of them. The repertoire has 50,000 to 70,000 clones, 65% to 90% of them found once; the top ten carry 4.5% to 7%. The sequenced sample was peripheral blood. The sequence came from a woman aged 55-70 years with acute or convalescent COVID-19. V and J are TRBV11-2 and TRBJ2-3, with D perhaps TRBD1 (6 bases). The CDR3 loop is CASSLTGHPTDTQYF. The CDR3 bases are TGTGCCAGCAGCCTTACGGGACACCCCACAGATACGCAGTATTTT.